This entry lists 5 T cell receptor beta chains sequenced from one sample in a study of blood T cells in healthy people across ages. PCR was performed a second time for about 7 to 12 cycles using a sample-barcoded 5' primer and a J-beta primer mix. One entry per CDR3 protein, called by TCRdb with MiXCR from the 5' RACE reads. The sample lists approximately 1.5 million distinct CDR3 sequences, roughly 32% occurring once. The sequencing input was blood. Receptor source: a woman between 25 and 40 years old in good health.

In its sample, this clonotype was seen a few times. J is TRBJ1-1 and V is TRBV29-1; D unresolved. There are 11 residues in the CDR3. The V end was cut by 4 bases, the J end by 4 bases, with 7 bases between. From germline, CDR1 is SQVTM and CDR2 ANQGSEA. The CDR3 sequence: CSVGFGTEAFF. Written as DNA, the CDR3 is TGCAGCGTTGGATTCGGCACTGAAGCTTTCTTT.

The genes are TRBV5-4 and TRBJ2-3; D uncertain. The CDR3 has 13 amino acids. Germline CDR1 reads SGHNT; CDR2 reads YYREEE (reference sequence). Trimming took 4 bases from V and 4 from J, leaving 10 bases between them. The CDR3 is CASSANPPDTQYF. In DNA, the CDR3 is TGTGCCAGCAGCGCCAATCCCCCAGATACGCAGTATTTT.

This clonotype came up a few times. The chain has TRBV12-3 or TRBV12-4 and TRBJ1-4; tentatively, D is TRBD1 (6 bases). Trimming removed 4 bases from V and 5 bases from J, with 11 bases in between. The CDR3 sequence is 14 residues long. CDR3 DNA: TGTGCCAGCAGTTCCAGGGGTTCAAATGAAAAACTGTTTTTT. Protein sequence: CASSSRGSNEKLFF.

V and J are TRBV29-1 and TRBJ2-3; TRBD2 might be the D (6 bases). Germline V lookup: CDR1 SQVTM, CDR2 ANQGSEA. This CDR3 is built from 15 residues. V was cut by 1 base and J by 0 bases, with 11 bases left in between. This CDR3 is CSVEGWRESTDTQYF. CDR3 bases: TGCAGCGTTGAAGGTTGGCGGGAAAGCACAGATACGCAGTATTTT.

This clonotype came up a few times. Germline is not matched at one junction end, which may reflect a read error. This chain connects TRBV25-1 to TRBJ2-1; 11 bases map to TRBD2. This CDR3 has 15 residues. Germline values: CDR1 MGHDK, CDR2 SYGVNS. The CDR3 loop is CAGRPLAGAYNEQFF. The DNA of the CDR3 is TGTGCCGGCAGACCACTAGCGGGAGCCTACAATGAGCAGTTCTTC.